The count of the clone carrying this TCR beta chain is one. No antigen is known for it. Other DNA sequences of this sample code for an identical CDR3. Germline-derived CDR1 and CDR2 are SQVTM and ANQGSEA. The CDR3 has 13 residues. Trimming cost V 4 bases and J 2 bases; bases outside gene matches: 4. This entry belongs to a study of Ad26.COV2.S vaccination and SARS-CoV-2 variants. The overall study: Intramuscularly, Ad26.COV2.S was given either once or twice, 56 days apart.

Clones were read by immunoSEQ multiplex PCR, and TCRdb kept only the in-frame ones, dropping some. Of fewer than 900,000 clones in the sample, 89% are singletons; the top ten hold roughly 1.5%. General study results and limits: Recipients given vaccine exceeded placebo recipients in spike-specific TCR breadth.

The treatment is: 15 to 20 received Ad26.COV2.S at low or high dose, single or two shots; several received placebo; per-sample allocation not given. On day 63 after the first injection, vaccine and placebo recipients gave samples. The donor's status was that of an adult aged 18-55 years in Boston. An Ad26 vector was used to express Wuhan-strain SARS-CoV-2 spike as the vaccine. Here the sequenced sample was peripheral blood, taken in a trial of Ad26.COV2.S vaccine versus placebo. This chain links TRBV29-1 with TRBJ1-2; 7 positions match TRBD1. This TCR derives from a person aged 18-60 years who received the Ad26.COV2.S COVID-19 vaccine or a placebo. CDR3 loop: CSVGQGPNYGYTF. Written as DNA, the CDR3 is TGCAGCGTTGGACAGGGTCCCAACTATGGCTACACCTTC.